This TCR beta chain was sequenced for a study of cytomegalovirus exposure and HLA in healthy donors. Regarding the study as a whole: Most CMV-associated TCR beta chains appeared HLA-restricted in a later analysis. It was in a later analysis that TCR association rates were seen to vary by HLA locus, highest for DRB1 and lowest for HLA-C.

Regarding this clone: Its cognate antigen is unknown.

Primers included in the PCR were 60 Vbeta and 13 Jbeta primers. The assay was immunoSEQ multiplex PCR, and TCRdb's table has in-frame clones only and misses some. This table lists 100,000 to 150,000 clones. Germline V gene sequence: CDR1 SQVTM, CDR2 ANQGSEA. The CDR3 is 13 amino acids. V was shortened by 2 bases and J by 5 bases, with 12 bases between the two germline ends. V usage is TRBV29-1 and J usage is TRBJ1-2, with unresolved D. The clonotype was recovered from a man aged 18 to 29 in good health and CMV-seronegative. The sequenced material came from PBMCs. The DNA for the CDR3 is TGCAGCGTTGAACGGGGAATTGGTTATGGCTACACCTTC. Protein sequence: CSVERGIGYGYTF. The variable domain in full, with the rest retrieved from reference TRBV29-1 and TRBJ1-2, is SAVISQKPSRDICQRGTSLTIQCQVDSQVTMMFWYRQQPGQSLTLIATANQGSEATYESGFVIDKFPISRPNLTFSTLTVSNMSPEDSSIYLCSVERGIGYGYTFGSGTRLTVV.